Reported below is one T cell receptor beta chain. Its antigen is currently unknown. This specimen comes from a study of shared clonotypes between healthy human individuals. This CDR3 has 11 residues. Trimming cost V 8 bases and J 0 bases, with 7 bases left between them. Germline-derived CDR1 and CDR2 are DFQATT and SNEGSKA (reference sequence). Assay used: immunoSEQ multiplex PCR; TCRdb lists only in-frame clones, some missing. The sample shows about 1.5 million clones, 95% to 99% of them seen only once. Whole-study results and caveats: Unshared clonotypes carried lower generation probabilities than those common to all four donors. The rarefaction results pointed to incomplete sorted-subset sequencing despite large depth.

The source material was naive CD4+ T cells sorted from blood. Sample subset: CD45RA+ positively selected. The rearrangement links TRBV20-1 to TRBJ1-1; D is undetermined. The TCR was taken from a man aged 25 to 40 in good health. DNA for the CDR3: TGCAGTAAACCGATGAACACTGAAGCTTTCTTT. It codes for CSKPMNTEAFF.